These 26 T cell receptor beta chains were all obtained from the same sample, sequenced in a study of OX40 agonist ivuxolimab in advanced cancers. Produced via immunoSEQ multiplex PCR; TCRdb's table is partial and in-frame only. Counted here are almost 65,000 clones, 65% to 90% occurring once; the ten biggest clones make up 0.65% to 0.85%. Specimen: CD4+ or CD8+ T cells sorted from blood, collected in a trial of the OX40 agonist ivuxolimab. These receptors were taken from an adult with an advanced solid tumor such as melanoma, head and neck, liver or kidney cancer.

The chain has TRBV5-1 and TRBJ2-2, with 8 bases identical to TRBD1. CDR1 is SGHRS and CDR2 is YFSETQ in the germline V gene. The length of the CDR3 is 15 residues. Trimming removed 7 bases from V and 0 bases from J; junction bases left unmatched: 5. The CDR3 is CASLDRGTNTGELFF. DNA of the CDR3: TGCGCCAGCCTCGACAGGGGTACGAACACCGGGGAGCTGTTTTTT.

The chain is built from TRBV15 and TRBJ1-2, with 8 bases that match TRBD1. This CDR3 region has 14 residues. J lost 8 bases, V lost 0 bases, and 5 bases had no gene match. Germline CDR1 and CDR2: LNHNV and YYDKDF (reference sequence). CDR3 in amino acids: CATSRDRQGRGYTF. Written as DNA, the CDR3 is TGTGCCACCAGCAGAGACAGACAGGGGAGAGGCTACACCTTC.

The chain couples TRBV7-9 to TRBJ2-2; perhaps D is TRBD1 or TRBD2 (5 bases each). With 5 bases removed from V and 1 base from J, the gap between germline ends came to 14 bases. This CDR3 region has 16 residues. Germline values: CDR1 SEHNR, CDR2 FQNEAQ (reference sequence). CDR3 residues: CASSRTGTVNTGELFF. Here the CDR3 DNA reads TGTGCCAGCAGCCGGACCGGGACGGTGAACACCGGGGAGCTGTTTTTT.

This clone was recorded only once. This same CDR3 is encoded by further DNA sequences in the sample. This chain connects TRBV2 to TRBJ2-3, with TRBD2 identical over 12 bases. Germline CDR1 is SNHLY and CDR2 is FYNNEI. Trimming cost V 6 bases and J 4 bases; bases outside gene matches: 8. The CDR3 has 16 residues. The DNA of the CDR3 is TGTGCCAGCAGGCTCCTAGCGGGAGGGAGCGCAGATACGCAGTATTTT. Its protein is CASRLLAGGSADTQYF.

The CDR3 loop is CASSPTGSGTDTQYF. The CDR3 DNA reads TGTGCCAGCAGCCCGACCGGCTCCGGCACAGATACGCAGTATTTT. The genes are TRBV7-7 and TRBJ2-3; the D is unclear. Trimming took 5 bases from V and 1 from J, leaving 13 bases between them. CDR1 is SSHAT and CDR2 is FNYEAQ in the germline V gene (reference sequence). The CDR3 has 15 residues. Full variable domain (missing parts from reference TRBV7-7 and TRBJ2-3): GAGVSQSPRYKVTKRGQDVTLRCDPISSHATLYWYQQALGQGPEFLTYFNYEAQPDKSGLPSDRFSAERPEGSISTLTIQRTEQRDSAMYRCASSPTGSGTDTQYFGPGTRLTVL.

CDR3 loop: CASSLTAGGTYEQYF. CDR3 DNA sequence: TGTGCCAGCAGCTTAACGGCAGGGGGAACCTACGAGCAGTACTTC. The chain carries TRBV7-9 and TRBJ2-7; 7 nucleotides align to TRBD1. J gave up 2 bases and V 2 bases, and 6 bases lay outside the gene matches. This CDR3 has 15 residues. Germline V gives CDR1 SEHNR, CDR2 FQNEAQ (reference sequence).

V usage is TRBV2 and J usage is TRBJ1-5; 7 nucleotides align to TRBD1. This CDR3 spans 12 amino acids. Trimming removed 6 bases from V and 8 bases from J; junction bases left unmatched: 4. CDR1 is SNHLY and CDR2 is FYNNEI in the germline V gene. The CDR3 region is CASSIDREPQHF. As DNA, the CDR3 is TGTGCCAGCAGCATAGACAGGGAGCCCCAGCATTTT.

This rearrangement joins TRBV9 to TRBJ1-4; 8 bases fit TRBD1. Losses at the gene ends were 0 bases for V and 3 bases for J; bases not matched to a gene: 4. Germline CDR1 reads SGDLS; CDR2 reads YYNGEE. CDR3 length equals 16 residues. The CDR3 region is CASSVDGTGPNEKLFF. CDR3 bases: TGTGCCAGCAGCGTAGACGGGACAGGCCCTAATGAAAAACTGTTTTTT.

This clone was counted only a few times. This chain connects TRBV6-5 to TRBJ1-1, with D possibly matching TRBD1 (5 bases). This CDR3 has 13 amino acids. The V gene lost 6 bases and the J gene lost 0 bases, with 8 bases spanning the gap. Germline lookup yields CDR1 MNHEY and CDR2 SVGAGI. This CDR3 is CASRSTVNTEAFF. The CDR3 nucleotides read TGTGCCAGCAGGTCGACAGTGAACACTGAAGCTTTCTTT.

This chain connects TRBV30 to TRBJ2-7; D is unclear. V lost 4 bases and J 4 bases, leaving 11 bases between the germline ends. The germline V gene encodes CDR1 GTSNPN and CDR2 SVGIG (reference sequence). The CDR3 length is 12 residues. DNA for the CDR3: TGTGCCTGGACCACGACCTCGTACGAGCAGTACTTC. Translating it yields CAWTTTSYEQYF. Full variable domain (outside the CDR3, taken from reference TRBV30 and TRBJ2-7): SQTIHQWPATLVQPVGSPLSLECTVEGTSNPNLYWYRQAAGRGLQLLFYSVGIGQISSEVPQNLSASRPQDRQFILSSKKLLLSDSGFYLCAWTTTSYEQYFGPGTRLTVT.

This rearrangement joins TRBV7-9 to TRBJ1-2; maybe TRBD1 (6 bases). The germline V gene has CDR1 SEHNR and CDR2 FQNEAQ (reference sequence). V lost 6 bases, J lost 7 bases, and 18 bases lay in between. The CDR3 loop spans 14 amino acids. Here the CDR3 DNA reads TGTGCCAGCAGGTTGACAGGACCACCCGGTGGCTACACCTTC. This sequence encodes CASRLTGPPGGYTF.

The V and J genes are TRBV5-1 and TRBJ2-1, with D uncertain. CDR3 length: 16 amino acids. Germline V CDR1 and CDR2: SGHRS, YFSETQ. Trimming took off 1 base at V and 5 bases at J, with 16 bases between the two ends. CDR3 sequence (DNA): TGCGCCAGCAGCTTGATATGGAGTGGGTCGGACAATGAGCAGTTCTTC. It encodes CASSLIWSGSDNEQFF.

This chain connects TRBV19 to TRBJ2-3; D is possibly TRBD2 (6 bases). CDR3 length: 16 residues. V lost 5 bases and J lost 6, with 21 bases in between. Germline V CDR1 and CDR2: LNHDA, SQIVND (reference sequence). As DNA, the CDR3 is TGTGCCAGTAGTTCCGGAGGGCCAATAGGGTCGGATACGCAGTATTTT. As protein: CASSSGGPIGSDTQYF.

The chain recombines TRBV7-9 with TRBJ2-3, with D hard to call. The germline gives CDR1 SEHNR, CDR2 FQNEAQ (reference sequence). Deletions cut 5 bases from V and 4 bases from J, with 13 bases between. CDR3 size: 14 residues. CDR3 nucleotides: TGTGCCAGCAGCACCCCAACCAGAGCAGATACGCAGTATTTT. Protein: CASSTPTRADTQYF.

V and J are TRBV27 and TRBJ2-1; possible D gene TRBD2, 6 bases. V lost 0 bases and J 15 bases, leaving 18 bases between the germline ends. The germline V gene has CDR1 MNHEY and CDR2 SMNVEV (reference sequence). The CDR3 contains 14 residues. The CDR3 loop reads CASSLSWQGGFLFF. The DNA for the CDR3 is TGTGCCAGCAGTTTATCTTGGCAGGGAGGATTCCTGTTCTTC.

The chain links TRBV2 to TRBJ2-3; 7 nucleotides agree with TRBD2. V shed 2 bases, J shed 0 bases, and the junction held 11 bases outside the gene matches. CDR3 length: 18 amino acids. Germline V gene lookup returns CDR1 SNHLY and CDR2 FYNNEI. Written as DNA, the CDR3 is TGTGCCAGCAGTGAAAGTGGGAGGGAATATTCTAGCACAGATACGCAGTATTTT. Amino acids: CASSESGREYSSTDTQYF.

The gene calls are TRBV30 and TRBJ2-1, with no clear D. The CDR3 length is 14 residues. Trimming left V 3 bases short and J 8 bases short, with 17 bases between. The germline CDR1 and CDR2 sequences are GTSNPN and SVGIG (reference sequence). CDR3 loop: CAWSDLFVSYEQFF. CDR3 bases: TGTGCCTGGAGCGACCTTTTTGTAAGCTATGAGCAGTTCTTC.

The rearrangement joins TRBV19 to TRBJ1-1; no clear D gene. Trimming removed 5 bases from V and 4 bases from J, with 11 bases in between. Germline assignment: CDR1 LNHDA and CDR2 SQIVND (reference sequence). The CDR3 spans 13 residues. The CDR3 coding sequence is TGTGCCAGTAGTCGAAGAGGAGCCACTGAAGCTTTCTTT. The encoded protein is CASSRRGATEAFF.

The CDR3 protein is CASSVGDRAHEKLFF. CDR3 bases: TGCGCCAGCAGCGTGGGGGACAGGGCCCATGAAAAACTGTTTTTT. The chain combines TRBV5-1 with TRBJ1-4; TRBD1 agrees at 9 bases. The V gene's germline CDR1 is SGHRS and CDR2 YFSETQ. Unmatched junction bases numbered 7, after V lost 4 bases and J lost 6 bases. This CDR3 contains 15 residues.

The chain is built from TRBV28 and TRBJ1-2; 8 nucleotides agree with TRBD1. CDR1 and CDR2 (germline): MDHEN, SYDVKM. The CDR3 extends over 12 amino acids. V lost 4 bases to trimming and J lost 7 bases; unmatched junction nucleotides: 2. CDR3: CASSSRGLGYTF. The CDR3 nucleotides read TGTGCCAGCAGTTCCAGGGGGCTTGGCTACACCTTC.

The DNA of the CDR3 is TGTGCCAGCAGTCCACTAGCGGGGTACAATGAGCAGTTCTTC. The encoded protein is CASSPLAGYNEQFF. This chain connects TRBV5-5 to TRBJ2-1; 10 bases match TRBD2. The CDR3 has 14 residues. Germline trimming cut 5 bases from V and 4 bases from J; bases unmatched to any gene: 3. Germline values: CDR1 SGHKS, CDR2 YYEKEE (reference sequence).

CDR3 DNA sequence: TGTGCCAGCAGCTTCCATATTCGGGGGACCGGGGAGCTGTTTTTT. Translated: CASSFHIRGTGELFF. V and J are TRBV5-4 and TRBJ2-2; a possible D gene is TRBD2 (6 bases). The V gene lost 2 bases and the J gene lost 5 bases, with 13 bases spanning the gap. The CDR3 length is 15 residues. Germline CDR1 and CDR2: SGHNT and YYREEE (reference sequence).

This clone was counted a few times. The chain uses TRBV5-1 and TRBJ1-2; D perhaps matches TRBD1 (5 bases). The V gene lost 3 bases and the J gene lost 2 bases, with 8 bases spanning the gap. The germline gives CDR1 SGHRS, CDR2 YFSETQ. This CDR3 contains 13 residues. CDR3 DNA sequence: TGCGCCAGCAGCTCCCGGGACAACTATGGCTACACCTTC. Protein product: CASSSRDNYGYTF. Full variable domain (rest looked up from reference TRBV5-1 and TRBJ1-2): KAGVTQTPRYLIKTRGQQVTLSCSPISGHRSVSWYQQTPGQGLQFLFEYFSETQRNKGNFPGRFSGRQFSNSRSEMNVSTLELGDSALYLCASSSRDNYGYTFGSGTRLTVV.

The chain recombines TRBV4-1 with TRBJ1-2; the D is unclear. The CDR3 is made up of 15 amino acids. The V end lost 0 bases, the J end lost 7 bases, and 15 bases lay between the germline ends. Germline V gene lookup returns CDR1 MGHRA and CDR2 YSYEKL. CDR3 nucleotides: TGCGCCAGCAGCCAAGATCGTGCAGGAGTTCTTGGCTACACCTTC. Protein product: CASSQDRAGVLGYTF.

The chain carries TRBV5-1 and TRBJ2-3, with D possibly matching TRBD2 (6 bases). Trimming stripped 3 bases from V and 4 bases from J, with 15 bases between. The CDR3 contains 15 residues. Germline lookup yields CDR1 SGHRS and CDR2 YFSETQ. CDR3 protein: CASSSVRDPSDTQYF. DNA of the CDR3: TGCGCCAGCAGCTCCGTGCGGGACCCTTCAGATACGCAGTATTTT.

The chain has TRBV5-8 and TRBJ2-2; D call uncertain. The CDR3 runs to 15 residues. Trimming took off 1 base at V and 4 bases at J, with 11 bases between the two ends. Germline V gene data show CDR1 as SGHTS and CDR2 as YDEGEE. The CDR3 region has the DNA TGTGCCAGCAGCTTGTTGGGCCGGAGCACCGGGGAGCTGTTTTTT. It specifies CASSLLGRSTGELFF.